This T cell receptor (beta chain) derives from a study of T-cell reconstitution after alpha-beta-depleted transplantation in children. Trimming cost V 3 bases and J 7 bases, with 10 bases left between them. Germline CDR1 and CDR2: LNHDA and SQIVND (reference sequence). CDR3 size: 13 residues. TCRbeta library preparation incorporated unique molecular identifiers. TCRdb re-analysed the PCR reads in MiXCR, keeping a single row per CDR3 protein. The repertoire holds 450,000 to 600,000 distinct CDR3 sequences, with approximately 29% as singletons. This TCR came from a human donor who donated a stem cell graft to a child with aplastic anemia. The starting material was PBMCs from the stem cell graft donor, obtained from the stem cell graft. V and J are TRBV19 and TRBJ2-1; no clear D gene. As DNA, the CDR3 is TGTGCCAGTAGTATGGGGAATAGGAATGAGCAGTTCTTC. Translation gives CASSMGNRNEQFF.